Listed here are 32 T cell receptor beta chains from one sample, sequenced in a study of Graves' ophthalmopathy and Graves' hyperthyroidism. From RNA, the CDR3 regions of TCR beta chains were amplified and sequenced. HTBI primers were used in a first-round RT-PCR, which preceded a second-round multiplex PCR. TCRdb used MiXCR to reprocess the multiplex PCR reads, holding one entry per CDR3 protein. The sample yields just over 600,000 distinct CDR3 sequences, 22% seen once. Sequenced material: peripheral blood. These receptors were taken from a woman aged 18-35 years with stable Graves' hyperthyroidism. Some clones in this sample may be carry-over from other donors' samples.

This clonotype was detected a few times. This chain connects TRBV4-1 to TRBJ2-7, with a tentative D call TRBD1 (5 bases). V dropped 5 bases and J dropped 6 bases, with 20 bases sitting between them. This CDR3 region has 15 residues. Germline V gives CDR1 MGHRA, CDR2 YSYEKL. The CDR3 DNA reads TGCGCCAGCAGCAAAGGGGTACAGCTGAAGGGCGAGCAGTACTTC. This gives the protein CASSKGVQLKGEQYF.

The chain carries TRBV2 and TRBJ1-1, with 10 bases matching TRBD1. CDR3 length: 15 amino acids. V shed 11 bases, J shed 3 bases, and the junction held 12 bases outside the gene matches. Looked up from germline, CDR1 is SNHLY and CDR2 is FYNNEI. The CDR3 coding sequence is TGTGCCGGCTTTCCGACAGGGGGCTCGGACACTGAAGCTTTCTTT. It is translated as CAGFPTGGSDTEAFF. Combining the CDR3 with reference TRBV2 and TRBJ1-1 gives the whole variable domain EPEVTQTPSHQVTQMGQEVILRCVPISNHLYFYWYRQILGQKVEFLVSFYNNEISEKSEIFDDQFSVERPDGSNFTLKIRSTKLEDSAMYFCAGFPTGGSDTEAFFGQGTRLTVV.

The table lists this clonotype with a few counts. The rearrangement uses TRBV30 and TRBJ2-1; TRBD2 aligns across 7 bases. With 1 base clipped from V and 8 bases from J, the junction kept 11 bases outside the gene matches. Germline V gives CDR1 GTSNPN, CDR2 SVGIG (reference sequence). The CDR3 runs to 15 residues. The CDR3 protein is CAWSGQGLYSDEQFF. For the CDR3, the DNA is TGTGCCTGGAGTGGCCAGGGACTATACTCCGATGAGCAGTTCTTC.

This clonotype occurred many times. The chain joins TRBV7-8 to TRBJ1-1; D is ambiguous. Germline CDR1 and CDR2: SGHVS and FQNEAQ. V was cut by 5 bases and J by 6 bases, with 10 bases left in between. The CDR3 consists of 12 residues. This chain's CDR3 is CASSLLMAEAFF. The CDR3 coding sequence is TGTGCCAGCAGCCTGTTGATGGCTGAAGCTTTCTTT.

This clonotype appeared many times. The chain is built from TRBV30 and TRBJ2-7; unclear D gene. Germline values: CDR1 GTSNPN, CDR2 SVGIG (reference sequence). The CDR3 consists of 12 residues. Trimming removed 2 bases from V and 7 bases from J, with 12 bases in between. The CDR3 DNA reads TGTGCCTGGAGTTTGAGCTGGCTTGAGCAGTACTTC. The encoded protein is CAWSLSWLEQYF.

This clonotype was observed at least ten times. This sequence joins TRBV6-5 and TRBJ1-2; weak D call: TRBD1 (5 bases). Germline-derived CDR1 and CDR2 are MNHEY and SVGAGI. The CDR3 sequence is 14 residues long. Trimming left V 0 bases short and J 6 bases short, with 11 bases between. The CDR3 loop reads CASSYSGGTHGYTF. The CDR3 DNA follows: TGTGCCAGCAGTTACTCTGGGGGGACCCATGGCTACACCTTC.

This clonotype was counted ten times or more. CDR3 region: CASSYSVGGRSYEQYF. CDR3 coding DNA: TGTGCCAGCAGTTACAGCGTCGGGGGCAGGAGCTACGAGCAGTACTTC. The V gene is TRBV6-5, the J gene TRBJ2-7; D possibly uses TRBD1 or TRBD2 (6 bases each). Per the germline V gene, CDR1 is MNHEY and CDR2 is SVGAGI. Trimming took 2 bases from V and 3 from J, leaving 17 bases between them. This CDR3 is 16 amino acids long.

This chain uses TRBV28 with TRBJ2-7; 8 bases line up with TRBD2. V gave up 6 bases and J gave up 0 bases; unmatched junction bases: 7. Per germline, CDR1 MDHEN and CDR2 SYDVKM. This CDR3 is built from 15 residues. CDR3 loop: CASSQSGSNSYEQYF. The CDR3, as DNA: TGTGCCAGCAGCCAAAGCGGGAGTAACTCCTACGAGCAGTACTTC.

This clonotype showed up many times. The rearrangement joins TRBV6-5 to TRBJ2-7, with D uncertain. The germline gives CDR1 MNHEY, CDR2 SVGAGI. The CDR3 runs 14 residues. Trimming took off 0 bases at V and 2 bases at J, with 8 bases between the two ends. In DNA, the CDR3 is TGTGCCAGCAGTTACTCGTACGGAGCCTACGAGCAGTACTTC. Protein product: CASSYSYGAYEQYF.

This clonotype was observed many times. The V call is TRBV12-3 or TRBV12-4, the J call TRBJ2-7, with 7 bases fitting TRBD1. The CDR3 sequence is 12 residues long. V lost 6 bases to trimming and J lost 4 bases; unmatched junction nucleotides: 3. The CDR3: CASSPTGYEQYF. The CDR3 coding sequence is TGTGCCAGCAGCCCGACAGGGTACGAGCAGTACTTC.

This clonotype occurred a few times. A much larger clonotype is one base distant, so this may be a read error. This rearrangement joins TRBV12-3 or TRBV12-4 to TRBJ1-1; tentative D call: TRBD1 (5 bases). CDR3 length equals 16 residues. The CDR3 region has the DNA TGTGCCAGCAGTCTAACCCCCCCGACAGTGAACACTGAAGCTTGCTTT. It translates to CASSLTPPTVNTEACF.

This clonotype was recorded many times. The rearrangement joins TRBV19 to TRBJ2-7; D is perhaps TRBD2 (7 bases). The V gene lost 1 base and the J gene lost 6 bases, with 13 bases spanning the gap. The germline V gene has CDR1 LNHDA and CDR2 SQIVND (reference sequence). This CDR3 contains 14 residues. CDR3 bases: TGTGCCAGTAGTATAGTGGGGGGGGCTTCCGAGCAGTACTTC. Its translation: CASSIVGGASEQYF.

This clonotype was seen many times. The chain links TRBV7-9 to TRBJ1-6, with no clear D. This CDR3 spans 13 amino acids. V was cut by 2 bases and J by 10 bases, with 9 bases left in between. Germline V gene sequence: CDR1 SEHNR, CDR2 FQNEAQ (reference sequence). CDR3 loop: CASSLTLESPLHF. The CDR3 DNA sequence: TGTGCCAGCAGCTTAACCTTAGAATCACCCCTCCACTTT.

This clonotype was counted at least ten times. The rearrangement uses TRBV6-2 or TRBV6-3 and TRBJ1-1; 8 bases are a match to TRBD1. Germline CDR1 and CDR2: MNHEY and SVGEGT. V trimming: 5 bases; J trimming: 4 bases; junction bases outside the gene matches: 6. The CDR3 extends over 14 amino acids. The CDR3 nucleotides read TGTGCCAGCAGTGCTCAGGGGGCCATCACTGAAGCTTTCTTT. It yields the protein CASSAQGAITEAFF.

This clonotype was seen many times. The V call is TRBV7-2, the J call TRBJ1-5; D ambiguous. CDR1 is SGHTA, CDR2 FQGNSA, per germline. The CDR3 has 14 residues. Trimming took 3 bases from V and 5 from J, leaving 11 bases between them. Here the CDR3 reads CASSFGGYHQPQHF. CDR3 bases: TGTGCCAGCAGCTTCGGCGGATACCATCAGCCCCAGCATTTT.

Many counts were recorded for this clonotype. This chain connects TRBV12-3 or TRBV12-4 to TRBJ1-1; D unclear. The CDR3 covers 13 residues. V gave up 0 bases and J gave up 1 base, with 3 bases separating them. CDR3 in amino acids: CASSLASNTEAFF. The CDR3 nucleotides are TGTGCCAGCAGTTTAGCCTCGAACACTGAAGCTTTCTTT.

In this sample, this clonotype turned up a few times. This rearrangement joins TRBV27 to TRBJ1-5, with TRBD1 identical over 7 bases. J gave up 5 bases and V 3 bases, and 4 bases lay outside the gene matches. The V gene's germline CDR1 is MNHEY and CDR2 SMNVEV (reference sequence). This CDR3 region has 14 residues. In DNA, the CDR3 is TGTGCCAGCAGTTTGACAGGGTTCGATCAGCCCCAGCATTTT. This encodes CASSLTGFDQPQHF.

The chain couples TRBV6-5 to TRBJ2-7; maybe TRBD1 (7 bases). This CDR3 is built from 15 residues. Germline assignment: CDR1 MNHEY and CDR2 SVGAGI. V gave up 2 bases and J gave up 4 bases, with 15 bases separating them. Here the CDR3 reads CASSYGQGEVYEQYF. The CDR3 DNA is TGTGCCAGCAGTTACGGGCAGGGGGAGGTATACGAGCAGTACTTC.

This clonotype was observed a single time. V and J are TRBV4-1 and TRBJ1-5, with D uncertain. The CDR3 loop spans 17 amino acids. Germline V CDR1 and CDR2: MGHRA, YSYEKL. The V end was cut by 4 bases, the J end by 0 bases, with 16 bases between. CDR3 protein: CASSPLAGGDSNQPQHF. As DNA, the CDR3 is TGCGCCAGCAGCCCCTTGGCCGGCGGGGATAGCAATCAGCCCCAGCATTTT.

This clonotype has at least ten counts. The chain has TRBV2 and TRBJ2-3; maybe TRBD1 (5 bases). The CDR3 covers 15 residues. Deletions cut 4 bases from V and 0 bases from J, with 11 bases between. The germline gives CDR1 SNHLY, CDR2 FYNNEI. The CDR3 protein is CASSGQTTSTDTQYF. In nucleotides, the CDR3 is TGTGCCAGCAGTGGACAGACAACTAGCACAGATACGCAGTATTTT.

The CDR3 spells CASSLSIGGAGNSPLHF. The CDR3 DNA is TGTGCCAGCAGTCTCTCGATTGGGGGGGCCGGTAATTCACCCCTCCACTTT. The V gene is TRBV6-5, the J gene TRBJ1-6; D is perhaps TRBD1 (6 bases). Between the trimmed V and J ends, which lost 5 bases and 6 bases, there was a span of 20 bases. CDR3 length: 17 residues. CDR1 MNHEY and CDR2 SVGAGI come from the germline V gene.

Remarks on this clonotype: A much larger clone differs by one base, so this may be a read error. V gene TRBV7-2 combines with J gene TRBJ2-2, with a weak D call TRBD2 (5 bases). The CDR3 length is 15 residues. Germline V gives CDR1 SGHTA, CDR2 FQGNSA. DNA for the CDR3: TGTGCCAGCAGATTAAGCACAGCGAACACCGGGGAGCTGTGTTTT. Protein product: CASRLSTANTGELCF.

For this clonotype: The junction shows a germline mismatch at one end, possibly a read error. The chain recombines TRBV11-2 with TRBJ2-2, with 11 bases fitting TRBD2. This CDR3 has 15 amino acids. Germline V gene lookup returns CDR1 SGHAT and CDR2 FQNNGV. The CDR3 DNA reads TGTGCCAGCAGCAAGACTAGCGGGACGGTCGGGGAGCTGTGTTTT. Translation: CASSKTSGTVGELCF.

This clonotype was counted at least ten times. This chain uses TRBV28 with TRBJ2-7; 10 bases align to TRBD2. In germline, CDR1 is MDHEN, CDR2 SYDVKM. This CDR3 contains 15 residues. Germline trimming cut 6 bases from V and 3 bases from J; bases unmatched to any gene: 8. The CDR3 bases are TGTGCCAGCAGACAAGGGCTAGCGGGAGTCTACGAGCAGTACTTC. This gives the protein CASRQGLAGVYEQYF.

This clonotype has a count of ten or more. The V gene is TRBV12-3 or TRBV12-4, the J gene TRBJ2-7, with 7 bases that match TRBD2. The V segment lost 3 bases and the J segment 2 bases; nucleotides outside the gene matches: 4. This CDR3 is built from 14 residues. This CDR3 reads CASSLRRGTYEQYF. DNA of the CDR3: TGTGCCAGCAGTTTGCGGCGGGGGACCTACGAGCAGTACTTC.

This clonotype came up many times. V gene TRBV5-1 combines with J gene TRBJ2-2; D is perhaps TRBD1 (5 bases). Looked up from germline, CDR1 is SGHRS and CDR2 is YFSETQ. This CDR3 has 15 amino acids. V was clipped by 0 bases and J by 9 bases, with 15 bases between them. The CDR3 DNA is TGCGCCAGCAGCTTGGCCGGTAGGGGAAACAGGGAGCTGTTTTTT. Its protein is CASSLAGRGNRELFF.

This rearrangement joins TRBV3-1 to TRBJ1-2; TRBD1 is a possible D gene (5 bases). The ends were cut back, 1 base at V and 6 bases at J, with 9 bases in the middle. Germline lookup yields CDR1 LGHDT and CDR2 YNNKEL (reference sequence). The CDR3 loop spans 13 amino acids. CDR3 region: CASSQGQKDGYTF. CDR3 nucleotide sequence: TGTGCCAGCAGCCAAGGACAGAAAGATGGCTACACCTTC.

This clonotype was recorded at least ten times. The J gene is TRBJ2-5, the V gene TRBV6-5; no definite D call. CDR3 length: 13 amino acids. Deletions cut 5 bases from V and 2 bases from J, with 9 bases between. The germline gives CDR1 MNHEY, CDR2 SVGAGI. The CDR3 sequence: CASSTDIQETQYF. The CDR3 DNA is TGTGCCAGCAGTACTGACATTCAAGAGACCCAGTACTTC.

This clonotype has a count of ten or more. The chain carries TRBV28 and TRBJ2-7, with 10 bases fitting TRBD2. The V gene end was trimmed by 0 bases and the J gene end by 0 bases; junction bases not matched to a gene: 8. Germline CDR1 and CDR2: MDHEN and SYDVKM. This CDR3 has 18 residues. The CDR3 DNA reads as TGTGCCAGCAGTTTATGGGCTAGCGGGAGACCCGGCTCCTACGAGCAGTACTTC. Translation gives CASSLWASGRPGSYEQYF.

This clonotype was seen many times. This rearrangement joins TRBV6-5 to TRBJ1-2; D is perhaps TRBD1 (6 bases). Germline V CDR1 and CDR2: MNHEY, SVGAGI. The CDR3 totals 16 residues. V was trimmed by 6 bases and J by 4 bases, leaving 21 bases between them. CDR3 nucleotides: TGTGCCAGCAGCCCCTCCCGACAGGCTGACTCCTATGGCTACACCTTC. It translates to CASSPSRQADSYGYTF.

This rearrangement joins TRBV28 to TRBJ2-7, with D tentatively TRBD1 (6 bases). Germline V CDR1 and CDR2: MDHEN, SYDVKM. This CDR3 has 17 amino acids. V lost 5 bases and J lost 0, with 20 bases in between. CDR3: CASSGPLGLGGSYEQYF. DNA of the CDR3: TGTGCCAGCAGTGGCCCTCTCGGGTTAGGGGGCTCCTACGAGCAGTACTTC.

The genes are TRBV24-1 and TRBJ2-7; D remains unclear. V was clipped by 4 bases and J by 2 bases, with 11 bases between them. The CDR3 sequence is 14 residues long. Germline-derived CDR1 and CDR2 are KGHDR and SFDVKD. CDR3 in DNA: TGTGCCACCAGTGACCGCACAAAAACCTACGAGCAGTACTTC. Protein: CATSDRTKTYEQYF.